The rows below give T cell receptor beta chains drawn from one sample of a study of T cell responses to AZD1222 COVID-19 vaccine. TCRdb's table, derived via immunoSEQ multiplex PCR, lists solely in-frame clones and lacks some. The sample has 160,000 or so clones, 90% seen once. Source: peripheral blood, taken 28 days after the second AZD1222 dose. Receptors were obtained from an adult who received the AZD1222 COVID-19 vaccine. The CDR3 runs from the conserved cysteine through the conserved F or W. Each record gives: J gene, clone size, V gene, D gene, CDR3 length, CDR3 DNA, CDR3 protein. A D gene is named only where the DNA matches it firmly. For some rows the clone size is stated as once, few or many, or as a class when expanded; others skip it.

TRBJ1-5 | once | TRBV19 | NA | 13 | TGTGCCAGTAGTATTAGGGAAGGACAGCCCCAGCATTTT | CASSIREGQPQHF
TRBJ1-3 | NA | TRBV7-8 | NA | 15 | TGTGCCAGCAGCCGCGAAGAAGGCTCTGGAAACACCATATATTTT | CASSREEGSGNTIYF
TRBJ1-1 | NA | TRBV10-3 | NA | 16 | TGTGCCATCAGTGTCGGGCAGCACTCCATGAACACTGAAGCTTTCTTT | CAISVGQHSMNTEAFF
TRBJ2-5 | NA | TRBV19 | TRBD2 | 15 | TGTGCCAGTAGTCTAGGACTAGCGGGGCGGGAGACCCAGTACTTC | CASSLGLAGRETQYF
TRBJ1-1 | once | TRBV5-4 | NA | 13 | TGTGCCAGCAGCTTGGGGGGGCCCACTGAAGCTTTCTTT | CASSLGGPTEAFF
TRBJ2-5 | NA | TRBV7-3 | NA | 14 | TGTGCCAGCAGCTTAACAGCGGGCGGGGAGACCCAGTACTTC | CASSLTAGGETQYF
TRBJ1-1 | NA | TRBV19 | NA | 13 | TGTGCCAGTAGTTTTGCGGCGAACACTGAAGCTTTCTTT | CASSFAANTEAFF
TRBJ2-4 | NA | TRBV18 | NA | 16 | TGTGCCAGCTCACCAGTGGCAGCGCTAGCCAAAAACATTCAGTACTTC | CASSPVAALAKNIQYF
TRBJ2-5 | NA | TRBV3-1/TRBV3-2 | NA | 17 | TGTGCCAGCAGCCAGCCCCTTACAGCGGCGTACCAAGAGACCCAGTACTTC | CASSQPLTAAYQETQYF
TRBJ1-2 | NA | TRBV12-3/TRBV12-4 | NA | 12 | TGTGCCAGCACCGAGGACCCGCGGGGCTACACCTTC | CASTEDPRGYTF
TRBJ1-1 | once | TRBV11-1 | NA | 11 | TGTGCCAGCAGCCTGGGGGGACAAGCTTTCTTT | CASSLGGQAFF
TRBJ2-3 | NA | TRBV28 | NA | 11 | TGTGCCAGCTGGGATTCAGATACGCAGTATTTT | CASWDSDTQYF
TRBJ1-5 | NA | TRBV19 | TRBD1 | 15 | TGTGCCAGTTCCCGAGGACAGGGTGGCTATCAGCCCCAGCATTTT | CASSRGQGGYQPQHF
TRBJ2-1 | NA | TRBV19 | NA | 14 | TGTGCCAGTAGTCCCAGAATGCCCTACAATGAGCAGTTCTTC | CASSPRMPYNEQFF
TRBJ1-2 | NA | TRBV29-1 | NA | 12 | TGCAGCGTTGATACTGGGGGTGGTGGCTACACCTTC | CSVDTGGGGYTF
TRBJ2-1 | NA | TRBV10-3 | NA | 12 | TGTGCCATCAGCGCTGGGGACGCTGAGCAGTTCTTC | CAISAGDAEQFF
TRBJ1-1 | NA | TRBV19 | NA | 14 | TGTGCCAGTAGTGTCCCCAGTTTGAACACTGAAGCTTTCTTT | CASSVPSLNTEAFF
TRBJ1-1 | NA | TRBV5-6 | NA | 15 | TGTGCCAGCAGCCCGGTAAACAGGGAGGACACTGAAGCTTTCTTT | CASSPVNREDTEAFF
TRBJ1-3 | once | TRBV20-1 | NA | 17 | TGCAGTGCTAGTGGATGGACAGAACCTTTTGATGGAAACACCATATATTTT | CSASGWTEPFDGNTIYF
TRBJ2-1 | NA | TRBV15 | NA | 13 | TGTGCCACCAGCAGTTTCCCTCACAATGAGCAGTTCTTC | CATSSFPHNEQFF
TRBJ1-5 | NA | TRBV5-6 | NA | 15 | TGTGCCAGCAGCTTTGGGACACGAGGGAATCAGCCCCAGCATTTT | CASSFGTRGNQPQHF
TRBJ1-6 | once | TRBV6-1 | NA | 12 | TGTGCCAGCAGTGACGGCGGGAATCTCCTCCACTTT | CASSDGGNLLHF
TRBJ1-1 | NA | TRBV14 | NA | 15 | TGTGCCAGCAGCCAAATTTCTTCGGGCAGGGCTGAAGCTTTCTTT | CASSQISSGRAEAFF
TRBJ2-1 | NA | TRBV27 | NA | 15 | TGTGCCAGCAGTTTTTTGGGGAGCTCTTACAATGAGCAGTTCTTC | CASSFLGSSYNEQFF
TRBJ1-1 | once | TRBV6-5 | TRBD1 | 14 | TGTGCCAGCAGTCACCGGGACAGGGTGGATGAAGCTTTCTTT | CASSHRDRVDEAFF
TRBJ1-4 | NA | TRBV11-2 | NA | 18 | TGTGCCAGCAGCAGAGCCGTCAGGAGGAGAGGAGCTAATGAAAAACTGTTTTTT | CASSRAVRRRGANEKLFF
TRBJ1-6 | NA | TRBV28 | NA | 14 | TGTGCCAGCATACCTTTCAAGGGTGGATCACCCCTCCACTTT | CASIPFKGGSPLHF
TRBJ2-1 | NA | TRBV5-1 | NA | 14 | TGCGCCAGCAGCTTGGCCGGGGCGATCTATGAGCAGTTCTTC | CASSLAGAIYEQFF
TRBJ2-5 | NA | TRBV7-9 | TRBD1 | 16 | TGTGCCAGCAGACCTCGACAGGGTTTAACAGTCGAGACCCAGTACTTC | CASRPRQGLTVETQYF
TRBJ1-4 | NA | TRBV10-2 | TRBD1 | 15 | TGCGCCAGCAGTGAGGGACAGGGGGCAAATGAAAAACTGTTTTTT | CASSEGQGANEKLFF
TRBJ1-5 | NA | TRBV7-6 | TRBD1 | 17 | TGTGCCAGCAGCCGGGACAGGGCGATGAGGAAGGATCAGCCCCAGCATTTT | CASSRDRAMRKDQPQHF
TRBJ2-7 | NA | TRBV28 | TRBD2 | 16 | TGTGCCAGCAGTTCTTCCACTAGCGGGAGCTCCTACGAGCAGTACTTC | CASSSSTSGSSYEQYF
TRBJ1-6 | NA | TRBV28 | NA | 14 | TGTGCCAGCAGTGCGCACAGGTCAGGGTCACCCCTCCACTTT | CASSAHRSGSPLHF
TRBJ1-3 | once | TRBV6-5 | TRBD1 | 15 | TGTGCCAGCAGCATACAGGGGGCGAGCAGAAACACCATATATTTT | CASSIQGASRNTIYF
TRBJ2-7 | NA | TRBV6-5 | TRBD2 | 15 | TGTGCCAGCAGCGGACTAGCGGGGGGTTCCTACGAGCAGTACTTC | CASSGLAGGSYEQYF
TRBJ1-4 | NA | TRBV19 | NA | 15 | TGTGCCAGTAGTATCGGAGACAGGCAAAATGAAAAACTGTTTTTT | CASSIGDRQNEKLFF
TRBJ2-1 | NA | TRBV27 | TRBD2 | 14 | TGTGCCAGCAGTTTTTGGCGGGAGAACAATGAGCAGTTCTTC | CASSFWRENNEQFF
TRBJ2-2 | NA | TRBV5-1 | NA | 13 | TGCGCCAGCAGCTTATTGATCGGGGAAAAGCTGTTTTTT | CASSLLIGEKLFF
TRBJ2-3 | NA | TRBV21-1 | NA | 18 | TGTGCCAGCAGCAAAGTAAAGGTAGGGGGTCCTAGCACAGATACGCAGTATTTT | CASSKVKVGGPSTDTQYF
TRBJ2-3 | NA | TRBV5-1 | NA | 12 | TGCGCCAGCAGCTTGTCCTCAGATACGCAGTATTTT | CASSLSSDTQYF
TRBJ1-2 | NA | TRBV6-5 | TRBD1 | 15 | TGTGCCAGCAGGGCCGGACAGGGGAGAAACTATGGCTACACCTTC | CASRAGQGRNYGYTF
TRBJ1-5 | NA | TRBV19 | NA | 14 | TGTGCCAGTAGTATAGCAGGGCACGGTCAGCCCCAGCATTTT | CASSIAGHGQPQHF
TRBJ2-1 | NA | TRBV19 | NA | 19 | TGTGCCAGTAGTATGGAGGCAAACAGGAGGCTTTCCGTCTACAATGAGCAGTTCTTC | CASSMEANRRLSVYNEQFF
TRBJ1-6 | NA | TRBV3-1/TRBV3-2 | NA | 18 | TGTGCCAGCAGCCTAGGACAGTATTCGGGCTCCTATAATTCACCCCTCCACTTT | CASSLGQYSGSYNSPLHF
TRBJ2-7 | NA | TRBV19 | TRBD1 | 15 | TGTGCCAGTAGTATTGTAGGGACAGGTCTCCACGAGCAGTACTTC | CASSIVGTGLHEQYF
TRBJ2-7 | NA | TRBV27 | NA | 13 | TGTGCCAGCAGTTTATCGGGGGCCTACGAGCAGTACTTC | CASSLSGAYEQYF
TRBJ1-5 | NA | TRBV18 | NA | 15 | TGTGCCAGCTCGCCGAAGGGGGAGGGCAATCAGCCCCAGCATTTT | CASSPKGEGNQPQHF
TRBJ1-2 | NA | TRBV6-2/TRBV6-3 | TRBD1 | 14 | TGTGCCAGCAGTTTACCGGGGAACAGGGGGCTCTACACCTTC | CASSLPGNRGLYTF
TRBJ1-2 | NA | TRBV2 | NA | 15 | TGTGCCAGCAGTGAATGGAACGCAGGGGTCTATGGCTACACCTTC | CASSEWNAGVYGYTF
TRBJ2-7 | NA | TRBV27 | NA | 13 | TGTGCCAGCAGTTTAGGGTCCCCGAGGGAGCAGTACTTC | CASSLGSPREQYF
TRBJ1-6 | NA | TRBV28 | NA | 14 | TGTGCCAGCAGTTTAACAGGGACAAATTCACCCCTCCACTTT | CASSLTGTNSPLHF